This T cell receptor beta chain comes out of a study of T cell responses to AZD1222 COVID-19 vaccine listed by TCRdb under 2021. With regard to the full study: TCR sequencing covered over 230 trial participants: nearly 210 given two doses of AZD1222 and about 26 given two doses of MenACWY control vaccine. Trial participants were enrolled by age into 18-55, 56-69 and 70-plus year subgroups, with roughly 160, 29 and 62 TCR-sequenced participants respectively. What the research found in general, with its limitations: The 56-69-year group was small, and its depth increase did not reach significance, likely because of low power. Most participants were white British and females outnumbered males, and the authors suggested that clonal diversity may have been underestimated. Nearly half of unique spike-specific TCRs reportedly recognized epitopes outside regions mutated in the B.1.351 and B.1.1.7 variants. Conclusions about previously exposed vaccinees were limited because only a handful of AZD1222 recipients were SARS-CoV-2 seropositive at baseline. Because no day 14 peak-response samples were available, the repertoires could be characterized only after the peak T cell response. CD4 TCRs associated with the vaccine covered the entire spike protein, and the dominant responses were in regions 160-218 and 743-854. A significant rise in spike-specific TCR breadth and depth was observed after two AZD1222 doses relative to day 0 and relative to MenACWY recipients.

Sample time point, as interpreted from the label and publication: baseline before first vaccination. The treatment or condition tag for this specimen amounts to: meningococcal conjugate vaccine given as trial control. Vaccinee samples were obtained from the UK trials COV001 and COV002, which included a single-blind randomized controlled phase 2/3 trial of AZD1222 (ChAdOx1 nCoV-19) in healthy adults. For TCRbeta chain sequencing, PBMC samples from trial participants were taken at day 0 and at day 28 after the second dose. The CDR3 regions of human TCRbeta chains were analyzed by immunosequencing. The authors' pipeline ran thus. TCRs in the repertoires were compared against a reference library of SARS-CoV-2-specific TCRs that had been generated with the MIRA antigen-specificity platform. Breadth meant the fraction of unique TCRs that were SARS-CoV-2-associated, whereas depth meant the fraction of total T cells that were SARS-CoV-2-associated. Using the MIRA data, each spike-specific TCR was mapped to the spike region that the TCR reacts to and placed in a CD4 or CD8 class. Log10-transformed breadth and depth values were compared by one-way ANOVA with Sidak's multiple comparisons tests. TCRdb holds this immuneACCESS table with in-frame rearrangements only. Some clones are missing; in checked studies, unresolved V genes explain under half, and the rest has no known cause. The DNA was the basis for D and trimming; V, J and clone size are from that table. The sample contains some 150,000 clones, about 91% of them found a single time. In total, the top ten clones hold 3% to 4% of the sample.

The cysteine opens and the phenylalanine closes a CDR3 of 15 amino acids. This entry keeps only the CDR3 DNA: 45 bases, framed from base 1. V is trimmed back by 6 bases and J by 2 bases, and the junction contains 8 bases that no gene match accounts for. For CDR1 and CDR2, the germline V gene lists MGHRA and YSYEKL. On this clone itself: Its antigen specificity is not known. No much larger clone exists at a distance of one base, and base qualities are not known.

The chain is assembled from TRBV4-1 and TRBJ1-2; 8 junctional bases match TRBD1. The source is an adult in good health. Sequences were derived from peripheral blood, sampled on day 0 of MenACWY control vaccination. This receptor carries the CDR3 CASRPGQGRNYGYTF. The DNA sequence reads TGCGCCAGCAGACCTGGACAGGGCCGAAACTATGGCTACACCTTC.